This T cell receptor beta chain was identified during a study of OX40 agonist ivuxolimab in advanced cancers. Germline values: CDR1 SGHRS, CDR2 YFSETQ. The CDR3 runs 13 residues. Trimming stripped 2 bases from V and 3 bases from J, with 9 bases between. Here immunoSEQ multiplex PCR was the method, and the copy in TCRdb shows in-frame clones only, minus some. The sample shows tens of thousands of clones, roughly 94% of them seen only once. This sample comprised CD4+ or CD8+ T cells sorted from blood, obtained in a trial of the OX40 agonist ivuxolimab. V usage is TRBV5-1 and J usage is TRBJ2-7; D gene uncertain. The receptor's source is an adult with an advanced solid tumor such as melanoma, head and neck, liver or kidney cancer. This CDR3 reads CASSLGPRYEQYF. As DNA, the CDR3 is TGCGCCAGCAGCTTAGGGCCGCGCTACGAGCAGTACTTC.